The sequence of this T cell receptor beta chain was determined in a study of T cells in Graves' hyperthyroidism and ophthalmopathy. Study-level background: Peripheral blood was drawn at first diagnosis, prior to all treatment.

The CDR3 regions of TCR beta were amplified from RNA transcripts. First-round RT-PCR with HTBI primers amplified the TCR CDR3 region. TCRdb processed the multiplex PCR reads anew with MiXCR; each CDR3 protein has one entry. Of 490,000 or so distinct CDR3 sequences detected, around a fifth appear once; the ten largest clones hold about 49%. Study observations and caveats: Model output signaled ophthalmopathy a median approximately 6.2 months ahead of onset.

This clonotype was found a few times. As yet, its antigen is unknown. Patients were excluded for uncontrolled infection, other autoimmune disease, pregnancy or lactation. Diagnostic decisions used clinical symptoms, serum thyroxine and TRAb, thyroid ultrasound and orbital computed tomography. The specimen sequenced was blood. This clonotype was obtained from a woman in her seventies with Graves' ophthalmopathy.

The CDR3 loop reads CASSQYRMNTEAFF. The DNA for the CDR3 is TGTGCCAGCAGCCAATACCGGATGAACACTGAAGCTTTCTTT. The chain is built from TRBV3-1 and TRBJ1-1; no firm D call. CDR1 LGHDT and CDR2 YNNKEL come from the germline V gene (reference sequence). Between the trimmed V and J ends, which lost 2 bases and 0 bases, there was a span of 7 bases. The CDR3 is made up of 14 amino acids. Supplemented by reference TRBV3-1 and TRBJ1-1, the full variable domain reads DTAVSQTPKYLVTQMGNDKSIKCEQNLGHDTMYWYKQDSKKFLKIMFSYNNKELIINETVPNRFSPKSPDKAHLNLHINSLELGDSAVYFCASSQYRMNTEAFFGQGTRLTVV.